This T cell receptor (beta chain) was profiled in a study of shared clonotypes between healthy human individuals. Assay used: immunoSEQ multiplex PCR; TCRdb lists only in-frame clones, some missing. The table includes millions of clones, approximately 94% detected once. Germline V gives CDR1 KGHSH, CDR2 LQKENI. The CDR3 runs 15 residues. Trimming pared 2 bases from V and 3 bases from J, leaving 11 bases between. The source is a man between 18 and 29 years old in good health. V and J are TRBV18 and TRBJ1-5; no definite D call. The sequenced sample consisted of naive CD4+ T cells sorted from blood. The subset denotes: CD45RA+ positively selected. CDR3 in DNA: TGTGCCAGCTCACCAGAAGCGGCACACAATCAGCCCCAGCATTTT. Translation gives CASSPEAAHNQPQHF.